The 18 T cell receptor beta chains given below trace back to one sample, sequenced in a study of shared clonotypes between healthy human individuals. Produced via immunoSEQ multiplex PCR; TCRdb's table is partial and in-frame only. The table shows about 820,000 clones, with more than 85% occurring only once. Terminally differentiated effector memory CD45RA+ cells were left out of the naive CD8 fraction, which was CD45RO-negative and positively selected for CCR7. What was sequenced was naive CD8+ T cells sorted from blood. Receptors originate from a man between 25 and 39 years old in good health.

The gene calls are TRBV4-1 and TRBJ1-5; D remains unclear. Trimming cost V 5 bases and J 2 bases, with 16 bases left between them. The germline CDR1 and CDR2 sequences are MGHRA and YSYEKL. This CDR3 is 16 amino acids long. This chain's CDR3 is CASSSLATIGNQPQHF. The CDR3 DNA reads TGCGCCAGCAGCTCCTTGGCCACTATAGGCAATCAGCCCCAGCATTTT.

This clone was observed a single time. The CDR3 bases are TGTGCCAGCAGCCCCCCAGCGGGAGGGTCCTACGAGCAGTACTTC. Translation gives CASSPPAGGSYEQYF. The chain uses TRBV7-9 and TRBJ2-7; 10 bases fit TRBD2. V dropped 5 bases and J dropped 1; count of bases not matched to a gene: 5. Germline CDR1 SEHNR, CDR2 FQNEAQ (reference sequence). The CDR3 sequence is 15 residues long.

The chain couples TRBV27 to TRBJ2-1, with 9 bases aligning to TRBD2. Germline values: CDR1 MNHEY, CDR2 SMNVEV (reference sequence). The CDR3 runs to 14 residues. V was pared by 2 bases and J by 9 bases, with 5 bases of the junction left unmatched. As DNA, the CDR3 is TGTGCCAGCAGTTTAACGCGGGAGGGGGGTGAGCAGTTCTTC. Translation: CASSLTREGGEQFF.

This clone came up once. The chain links TRBV7-6 to TRBJ1-2; 12 bases fit TRBD1. Per the germline V gene, CDR1 is SGHVS and CDR2 is FNYEAQ. The CDR3 is made up of 15 amino acids. V shed 6 bases and J 8 bases; nucleotides not matched to a gene: 10. In nucleotides, the CDR3 is TGTGCCAGCAGTTCTCCGGGACAGGGGGCAGAAGGCTACACCTTC. Encoded protein: CASSSPGQGAEGYTF.

Worth noting for this clone: Other DNA sequences in the sample encode the same CDR3. The chain couples TRBV9 to TRBJ2-1; no definite D call. Per the germline V gene, CDR1 is SGDLS and CDR2 is YYNGEE. Trimming removed 0 bases from V and 3 bases from J, with 10 bases in between. The length of the CDR3 is 15 residues. The CDR3 sequence: CASSVEGTYYNEQFF. CDR3 DNA: TGTGCCAGCAGCGTAGAGGGAACGTACTACAATGAGCAGTTCTTC.

The V call is TRBV7-8, the J call TRBJ2-1, with no clear D. The ends were cut back, 3 bases at V and 8 bases at J, with 8 bases in the middle. Germline V gives CDR1 SGHVS, CDR2 FQNEAQ. The CDR3 sequence is 12 residues long. The CDR3 DNA sequence: TGTGCCAGCAGCTTCGTAAGCCATGAGCAGTTCTTC. It is translated as CASSFVSHEQFF.

The genes are TRBV30 and TRBJ1-1; 9 bases are shared with TRBD1. Germline V gene lookup returns CDR1 GTSNPN and CDR2 SVGIG (reference sequence). The CDR3 sequence is 14 residues long. Unmatched junction bases numbered 4, after V lost 0 bases and J lost 5 bases. The CDR3 is CAWSVGTGLTEAFF. The CDR3 nucleotides are TGTGCCTGGAGTGTGGGGACAGGGTTGACTGAAGCTTTCTTT.

The chain links TRBV11-3 to TRBJ2-1, with 13 bases matching TRBD2. Per germline, CDR1 SGHNT and CDR2 YENEEA. Trimming took 5 bases from V and 9 from J; bases not matched to a gene: 13. CDR3 size: 17 residues. CDR3 DNA sequence: TGTGCCAGCAGCCCAAGATCCGGGACTAGCGGGAAAGTTGAGCAGTTCTTC. The encoded protein is CASSPRSGTSGKVEQFF.

A single count supports this clone. V and J are TRBV19 and TRBJ2-5; D may be TRBD2 (6 bases). This CDR3 region has 14 residues. Germline V gene data show CDR1 as LNHDA and CDR2 as SQIVND (reference sequence). V dropped 3 bases and J dropped 2 bases, with 10 bases sitting between them. CDR3 nucleotide sequence: TGTGCCAGTAGTATTTTCGGGGGTCAAGAGACCCAGTACTTC. It codes for CASSIFGGQETQYF.

This CDR3 is CASSQESYETEAYEQYF. CDR3 sequence (DNA): TGTGCCAGCAGCCAAGAGAGCTACGAGACAGAAGCCTACGAGCAGTACTTC. The gene calls are TRBV14 and TRBJ2-7, with D perhaps TRBD1 (5 bases). This CDR3 contains 17 residues. V lost 0 bases and J 2 bases, leaving 17 bases between the germline ends. Germline loops: CDR1 SGHDN, CDR2 FVKESK.

The chain employs TRBV7-9 and TRBJ2-1; D might be TRBD2 (6 bases). This CDR3 spans 15 amino acids. CDR1 and CDR2 from the germline V gene are SEHNR and FQNEAQ (reference sequence). With 5 bases removed from V and 0 bases from J, the gap between germline ends came to 11 bases. The CDR3 is CASSRGGRSYNEQFF. CDR3 DNA sequence: TGTGCCAGCAGCCGGGGAGGACGCTCCTACAATGAGCAGTTCTTC.

The chain has TRBV7-9 and TRBJ1-2, with D possibly being TRBD1 (5 bases). Germline V gene lookup returns CDR1 SEHNR and CDR2 FQNEAQ (reference sequence). The CDR3 loop spans 17 amino acids. Trimming removed 7 bases from V and 5 bases from J, with 26 bases in between. CDR3 DNA sequence: TGTGCCAGCACCTCCGGGGGGGATGAGACCGACACGTATGGCTACACCTTC. Translated: CASTSGGDETDTYGYTF. Full variable domain (outside the CDR3, taken from reference TRBV7-9 and TRBJ1-2): DTGVSQNPRHKITKRGQNVTFRCDPISEHNRLYWYRQTLGQGPEFLTYFQNEAQLEKSRLLSDRFSAERPKGSFSTLEIQRTEQGDSAMYLCASTSGGDETDTYGYTFGSGTRLTVV.

The chain employs TRBV29-1 and TRBJ1-3; perhaps TRBD1 as D (5 bases). The germline CDR1 and CDR2 sequences are SQVTM and ANQGSEA. Between the trimmed V and J ends, which lost 4 bases and 4 bases, there was a span of 14 bases. CDR3 length: 14 residues. The CDR3 loop reads CSVVFQGTGNTIYF. Here the CDR3 DNA reads TGCAGCGTTGTATTCCAGGGCACGGGAAACACCATATATTTT. Full variable domain (remainder filled in from reference TRBV29-1 and TRBJ1-3): SAVISQKPSRDICQRGTSLTIQCQVDSQVTMMFWYRQQPGQSLTLIATANQGSEATYESGFVIDKFPISRPNLTFSTLTVSNMSPEDSSIYLCSVVFQGTGNTIYFGEGSWLTVV.

V usage is TRBV6-5 and J usage is TRBJ1-2, with D possibly TRBD1 on 6 matching bases. The CDR3 covers 15 residues. Germline values: CDR1 MNHEY, CDR2 SVGAGI. V dropped 6 bases and J dropped 6 bases, with 20 bases sitting between them. For the CDR3, the DNA is TGTGCCAGCAGCTGGGAGGGGGGCGAGAAAGATGGCTACACCTTC. Translated, it gives CASSWEGGEKDGYTF.

V is TRBV27 and J is TRBJ2-7; D perhaps matches TRBD2 (6 bases). The germline V and J ends were trimmed by 4 bases and 5 bases, with 12 bases remaining between them. This CDR3 has 13 amino acids. Germline V CDR1 and CDR2: MNHEY, SMNVEV (reference sequence). For the CDR3, the DNA is TGTGCCAGCAGTTCGGGACTTCGAGACGAGCAGTACTTC. Translating it yields CASSSGLRDEQYF.

The chain is built from TRBV25-1 and TRBJ2-7, with 12 positions matching TRBD2. Germline V lookup: CDR1 MGHDK, CDR2 SYGVNS. The CDR3 sequence is 14 residues long. The ends lost 8 bases at V and 5 bases at J; junction bases unmatched: 7. The CDR3 coding sequence is TGTGCCAGCGGTACTAGCGGGAGGTCTGACGAGCAGTACTTC. Encoded protein: CASGTSGRSDEQYF.

The CDR3 DNA follows: TGTGCCAGCAGCGTAGCCCCCTCTACGGGGTCACCCCTCCACTTT. Its protein is CASSVAPSTGSPLHF. This chain uses TRBV9 with TRBJ1-6, with no clear D. This CDR3 region has 15 residues. V lost 0 bases and J lost 10, with 14 bases in between. CDR1 and CDR2 from the germline V gene are SGDLS and YYNGEE.

The V gene is TRBV15, the J gene TRBJ2-3; D might be TRBD1 (6 bases). Germline V CDR1 and CDR2: LNHNV, YYDKDF (reference sequence). The V and J ends lost 0 bases and 5 bases respectively, with 27 bases between them. The CDR3 has 20 residues. The DNA of the CDR3 is TGTGCCACCAGCAGAGATACCGGGACAATCCGGAGAGAGGAGCAAGATACGCAGTATTTT. Translation gives CATSRDTGTIRREEQDTQYF.